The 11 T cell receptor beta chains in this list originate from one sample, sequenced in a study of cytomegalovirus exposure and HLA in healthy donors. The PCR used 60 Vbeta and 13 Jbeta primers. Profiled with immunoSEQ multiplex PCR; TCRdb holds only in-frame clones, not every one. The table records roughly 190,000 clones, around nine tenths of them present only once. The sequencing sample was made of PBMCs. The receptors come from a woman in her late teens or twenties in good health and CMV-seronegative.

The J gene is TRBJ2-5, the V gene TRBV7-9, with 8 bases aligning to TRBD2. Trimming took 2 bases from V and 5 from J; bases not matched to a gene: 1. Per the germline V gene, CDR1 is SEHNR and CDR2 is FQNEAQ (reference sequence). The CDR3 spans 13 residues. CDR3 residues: CASSLSGGETQYF. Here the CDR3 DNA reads TGTGCCAGCAGCTTATCGGGGGGGGAGACCCAGTACTTC.

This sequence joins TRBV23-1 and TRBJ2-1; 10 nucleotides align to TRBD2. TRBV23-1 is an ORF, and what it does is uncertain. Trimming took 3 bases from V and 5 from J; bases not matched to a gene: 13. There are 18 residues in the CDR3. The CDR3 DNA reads TGCGCCAGCAGTCACCCCCGACAGGGACTAGCGTACCACAATGAGCAGTTCTTC. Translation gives CASSHPRQGLAYHNEQFF.

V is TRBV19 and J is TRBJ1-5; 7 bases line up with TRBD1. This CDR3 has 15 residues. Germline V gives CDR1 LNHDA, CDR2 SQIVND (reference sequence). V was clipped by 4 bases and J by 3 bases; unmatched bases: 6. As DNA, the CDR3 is TGTGCCAGTAGTAACATGACAGGGATCAATCAGCCCCAGCATTTT. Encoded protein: CASSNMTGINQPQHF.

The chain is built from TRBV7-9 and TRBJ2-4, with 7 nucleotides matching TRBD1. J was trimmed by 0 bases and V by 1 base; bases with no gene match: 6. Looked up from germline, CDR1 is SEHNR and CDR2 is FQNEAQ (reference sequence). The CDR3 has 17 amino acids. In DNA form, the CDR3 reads TGTGCCAGCAGCTTAGTTAGTGGGACAGTAGCCAAAAACATTCAGTACTTC. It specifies CASSLVSGTVAKNIQYF.

DNA for the CDR3: TGTGCCGGCACCCTGCTGGGAGCGGGGTCCTACGAGCAGTACTTC. Encoded protein: CAGTLLGAGSYEQYF. This chain connects TRBV6-1 to TRBJ2-7; 7 bases fit TRBD2. The CDR3 spans 15 residues. Trimming at V came to 11 bases and at J to 1 base, leaving 14 bases not matched to a gene. Germline lookup yields CDR1 MNHNS and CDR2 SASEGT.

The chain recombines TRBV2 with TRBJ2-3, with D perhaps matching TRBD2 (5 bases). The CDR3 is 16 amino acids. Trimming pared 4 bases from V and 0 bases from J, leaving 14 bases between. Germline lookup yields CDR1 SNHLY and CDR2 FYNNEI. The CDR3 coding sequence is TGTGCCAGCAGTGTGGCTAGCCGGTCTAGCACAGATACGCAGTATTTT. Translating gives CASSVASRSSTDTQYF.

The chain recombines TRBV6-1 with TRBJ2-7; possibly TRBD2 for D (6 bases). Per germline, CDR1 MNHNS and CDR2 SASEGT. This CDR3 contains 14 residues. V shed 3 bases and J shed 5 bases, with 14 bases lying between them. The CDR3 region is CASSEGLTDDEQYF. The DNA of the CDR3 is TGTGCCAGCAGTGAGGGACTCACCGACGACGAGCAGTACTTC.

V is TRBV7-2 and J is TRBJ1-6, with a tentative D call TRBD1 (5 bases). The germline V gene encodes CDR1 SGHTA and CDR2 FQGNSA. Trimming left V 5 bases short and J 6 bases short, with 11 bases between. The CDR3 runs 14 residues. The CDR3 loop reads CASSKQGSNSPLHF. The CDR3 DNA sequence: TGTGCCAGCAGCAAGCAGGGCAGTAATTCACCCCTCCACTTT.

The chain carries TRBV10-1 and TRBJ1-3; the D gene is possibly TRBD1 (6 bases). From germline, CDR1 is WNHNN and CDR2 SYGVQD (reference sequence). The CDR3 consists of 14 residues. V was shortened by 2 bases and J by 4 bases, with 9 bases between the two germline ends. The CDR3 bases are TGCGCCAGCAGTGAGGGGACAAACGGAAACACCATATATTTT. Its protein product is CASSEGTNGNTIYF.

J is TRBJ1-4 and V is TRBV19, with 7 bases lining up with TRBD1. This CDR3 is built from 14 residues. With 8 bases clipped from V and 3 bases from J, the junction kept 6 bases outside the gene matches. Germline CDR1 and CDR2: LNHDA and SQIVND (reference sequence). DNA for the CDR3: TGTGCCAGTGGGGAGACAGGGCCTAATGAAAAACTGTTTTTT. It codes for CASGETGPNEKLFF.

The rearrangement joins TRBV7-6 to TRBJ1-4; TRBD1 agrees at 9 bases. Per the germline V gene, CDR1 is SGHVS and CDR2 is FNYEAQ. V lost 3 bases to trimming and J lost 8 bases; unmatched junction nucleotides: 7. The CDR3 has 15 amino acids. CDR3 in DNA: TGTGCCAGCAGCTTCTCCGGGACAGGGATGGAAAAACTGTTTTTT. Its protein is CASSFSGTGMEKLFF.